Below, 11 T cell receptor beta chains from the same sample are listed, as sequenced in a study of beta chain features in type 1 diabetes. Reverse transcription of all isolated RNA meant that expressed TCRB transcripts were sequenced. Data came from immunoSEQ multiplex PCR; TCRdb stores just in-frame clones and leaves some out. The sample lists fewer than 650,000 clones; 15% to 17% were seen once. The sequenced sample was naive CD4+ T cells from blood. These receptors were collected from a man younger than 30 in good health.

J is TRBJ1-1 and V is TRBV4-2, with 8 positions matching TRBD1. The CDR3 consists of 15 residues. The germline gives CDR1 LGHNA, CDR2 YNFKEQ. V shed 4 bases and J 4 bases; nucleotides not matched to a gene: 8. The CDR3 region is CASSRLDRDSTEAFF. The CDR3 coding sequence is TGTGCCAGCAGCCGCTTGGACAGGGATAGCACTGAAGCTTTCTTT.

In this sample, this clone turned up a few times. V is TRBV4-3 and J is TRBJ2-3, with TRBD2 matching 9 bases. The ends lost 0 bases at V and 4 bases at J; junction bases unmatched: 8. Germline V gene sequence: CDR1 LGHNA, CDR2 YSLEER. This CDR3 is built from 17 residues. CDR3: CASSQDHGGRASDTQYF. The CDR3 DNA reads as TGCGCCAGCAGCCAAGATCATGGCGGGAGGGCCTCAGATACGCAGTATTTT.

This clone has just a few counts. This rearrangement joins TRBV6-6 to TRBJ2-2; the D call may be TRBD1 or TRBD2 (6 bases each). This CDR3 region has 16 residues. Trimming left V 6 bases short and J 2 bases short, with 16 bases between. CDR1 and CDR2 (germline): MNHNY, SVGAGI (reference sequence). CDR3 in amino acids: CASRDGGSPNTGELFF. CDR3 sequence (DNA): TGTGCCAGCAGGGACGGGGGCAGCCCTAACACCGGGGAGCTGTTTTTT.

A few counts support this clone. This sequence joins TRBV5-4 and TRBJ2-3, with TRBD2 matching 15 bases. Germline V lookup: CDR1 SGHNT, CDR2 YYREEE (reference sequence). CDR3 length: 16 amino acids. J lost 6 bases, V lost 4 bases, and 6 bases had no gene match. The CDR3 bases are TGTGCCAGCAGCAGCGGGACTAGCGGGGGGTTGGATACGCAGTATTTT. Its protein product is CASSSGTSGGLDTQYF.

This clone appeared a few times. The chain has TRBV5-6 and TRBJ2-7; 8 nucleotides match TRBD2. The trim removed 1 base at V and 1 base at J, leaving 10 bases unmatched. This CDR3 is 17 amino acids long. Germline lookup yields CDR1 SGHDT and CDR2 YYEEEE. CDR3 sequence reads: CASSLRVIAGRSYEQYF. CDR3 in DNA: TGTGCCAGCAGCTTGAGAGTAATAGCGGGAAGATCCTACGAGCAGTACTTC.

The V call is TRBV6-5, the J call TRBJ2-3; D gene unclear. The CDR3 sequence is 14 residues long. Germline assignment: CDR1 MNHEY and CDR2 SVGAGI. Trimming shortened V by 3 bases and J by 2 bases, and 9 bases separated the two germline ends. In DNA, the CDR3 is TGTGCCAGCAGTTATAGGCGAATCACAGATACGCAGTATTTT. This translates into CASSYRRITDTQYF.

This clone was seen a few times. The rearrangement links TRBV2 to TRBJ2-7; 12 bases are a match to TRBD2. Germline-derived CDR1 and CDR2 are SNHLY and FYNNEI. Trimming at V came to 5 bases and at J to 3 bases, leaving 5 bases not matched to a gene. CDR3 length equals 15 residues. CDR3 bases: TGTGCCAGCAGTCCGACTAGCGGGAGAGACTACGAGCAGTACTTC. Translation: CASSPTSGRDYEQYF.

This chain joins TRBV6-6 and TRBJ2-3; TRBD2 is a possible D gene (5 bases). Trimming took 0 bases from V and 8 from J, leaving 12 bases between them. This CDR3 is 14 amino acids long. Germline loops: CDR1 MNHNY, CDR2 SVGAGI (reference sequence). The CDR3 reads CASSYSHNEGTQYF. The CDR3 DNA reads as TGTGCCAGCAGTTACTCCCACAACGAGGGTACGCAGTATTTT.

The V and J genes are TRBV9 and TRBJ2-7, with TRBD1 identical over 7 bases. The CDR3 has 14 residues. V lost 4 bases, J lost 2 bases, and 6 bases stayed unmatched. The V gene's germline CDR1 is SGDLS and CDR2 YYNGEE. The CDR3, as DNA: TGTGCCAGCAGCTTTCGACAGGGACCCTACGAGCAGTACTTC. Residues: CASSFRQGPYEQYF.

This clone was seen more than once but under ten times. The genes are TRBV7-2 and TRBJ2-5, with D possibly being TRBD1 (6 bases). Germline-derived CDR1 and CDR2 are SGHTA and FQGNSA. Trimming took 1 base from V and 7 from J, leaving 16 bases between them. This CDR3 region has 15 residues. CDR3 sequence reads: CASSLDGGRRGTQYF. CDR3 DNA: TGTGCCAGCAGCTTAGATGGGGGCCGCAGGGGGACCCAGTACTTC.

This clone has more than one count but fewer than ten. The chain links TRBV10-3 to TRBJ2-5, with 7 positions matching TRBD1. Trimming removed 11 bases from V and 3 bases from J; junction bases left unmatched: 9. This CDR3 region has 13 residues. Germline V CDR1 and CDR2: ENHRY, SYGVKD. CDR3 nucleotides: TGTGCCGCCACAGGGGCGGTAAAAGAGACCCAGTACTTC. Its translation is CAATGAVKETQYF.